This T cell receptor beta chain was identified in a study of CD8+ T cells in alopecia areata (dated by TCRdb to 2017 to 2018). In the study overall: The treated patients took part in an open-label pilot trial in which moderate-to-severe alopecia areata was treated with oral tofacitinib at 5 to 10 mg twice daily. Tofacitinib was given for 6 to 18 months, followed by 6 months of follow-up off drug to assess delayed response and recurrence. In both human patients and the C3H/HeJ mouse model, the study applied high-throughput TCRbeta sequencing to look at T cell clonal expansion in alopecia areata. Biopsies were taken from tofacitinib-treated patients at baseline and at 4 and 24 weeks of treatment, and a later scalp biopsy was taken in several of the tofacitinib-treated patients. RNA was extracted with the PAXgene miRNA kit for fixed scalp, the miRNeasy kit for PBMCs, and the RNeasy kit for mouse skin. Scalp tissue and sorted CD4+ and CD8+ peripheral blood T cells from patchy and totalis/universalis alopecia areata patients and from healthy controls were covered by human TCRbeta sequencing. Scalp clonality was compared among normal scalp (n=4), patchy alopecia areata scalp (n=8), and alopecia totalis/universalis scalp (n=8). In treated patients, disease severity was measured using the SALT score, which gives the percentage of scalp surface area affected. TCRbeta CDR3 regions were amplified by immunoSEQ multiplex PCR using 35 Vbeta forward and 13 Jbeta reverse primers.

The research as a whole found: Many expanded lesional clones persisted in scalp and blood during tofacitinib treatment, which may partly explain relapse after stopping treatment. Scalp TCR repertoire analysis is complicated because resident alphabeta T cells in normal human skin are also sequenced, whereas mouse skin is dominated by gammadelta T cells. Compared with normal scalp, lesional scalp had higher clonality and more expanded CD8+ clones, particularly in alopecia totalis/universalis, a pattern that suggests antigenic drive. Because the treated cohort was small and included a single nonresponder, larger studies are needed to assess links between baseline CD8+ expansion and response. Shared TCR sequences between patients were less evident than in mice, which may be partly attributable to HLA diversity in the patient population. Tofacitinib significantly lowered scalp clonality and the number of expanded CD8+ clones among the top 100 scalp clones.

On this clone itself: This clone's antigen is unknown. Base qualities were left out, and no much larger clone turns up one base away.

The receptor library was made with the immunoSEQ multiplex PCR assay. RNA was extracted from all samples and reverse transcribed into cDNA, which served as template for TCR sequencing. First-strand cDNA was synthesized with SuperScript III using a 2:1 mix of oligo-dT and random hexamers. A synthetic immune receptor repertoire was used to measure amplification bias, and any remaining bias was corrected computationally. In the paper's pipeline: After raw reads were preprocessed to remove errors, the CDR3 was defined following IMGT conventions as running from the conserved cysteine to phenylalanine. Clonality was computed as 1 minus the Shannon entropy, with the entropy normalized by log2 of the number of productive unique TCRs. Scalp TCRbeta sequences were cross-referenced with sorted blood CD4 and CD8 repertoires so that the CD4 or CD8 identity of scalp clones could be inferred. This is the immuneACCESS table as TCRdb keeps it, with only in-frame sequences that have V and J called. A part of the clones is gone; compared with another copy, unresolved V genes explain less than half, and the rest is unexplained. V and J calls and clone size are those listed in that table; D and trimming were worked out from the DNA. In all, the sample holds a few hundred thousand clones, and more than 45% of those were seen once. 1.5% to 2% of the sample rests with the top ten.

Sample time point, as interpreted from the label and publication: about four weeks on oral tofacitinib. The treatment or condition label corresponds to: oral pan-JAK inhibitor, 5-10 mg twice daily. Peripheral blood and lesional scalp punch biopsies were obtained from patients with alopecia areata. PBMCs were isolated by density centrifugation and stained for CD3, CD4 and CD8, and CD4+ and CD8+ T cells were sorted on a FACSAria. The CDR3 covers 16 residues, taking in both the cysteine and the phenylalanine. Just CDR3 DNA is preserved here, 48 bases in frame from base 1. Sequences SGHTA (CDR1) and FQGNSA (CDR2) are obtained from the germline V gene. Germline trimming amounts to 6 bases on V and 9 bases on J, with 14 as the count of junction bases outside the gene matches.

The receptor's source is a human donor with alopecia areata. This specimen was CD4+ T cells sorted from blood, taken at week 4, from a patient treated with tofacitinib. The chain couples TRBV7-2 to TRBJ1-6; 7 bases in the junction line up with TRBD1. The CDR3 amino acid sequence is: CASSKFGGAGGSPLHF. The nucleotide sequence reads TGTGCCAGCAGTAAATTCGGTGGGGCAGGGGGTTCACCCCTCCACTTT.